Here is one T cell receptor beta chain with its context. This clonotype came up once. Its antigen remains undetermined. The junction does not match germline at one end; this may be a read error. TCRbeta-specific cDNA was reverse-transcribed from 500 ng total RNA using a constant-region primer and ProtoScript II reverse transcriptase. TCRbeta libraries were built with three nested multiplex PCR rounds, a slightly modified ARM-PCR procedure. The first two PCR rounds used multiplex TRBV1-TRBV30 forward primers with a Cbeta reverse primer, each for 10 cycles. Sample barcodes and Illumina adapters were added in a final 25-cycle PCR using Deep VentR polymerase. Before sequencing, amplicons of 200-500 bp were purified from gel using a QIAquick gel extraction kit. The TCRbeta amplicons were sequenced with 250-bp paired-end reads on an Illumina HiSeq 2500. The study's own analysis went as follows. To recover full CDR3 sequences, reads were quality-trimmed using Trimmomatic v0.33 and paired reads were then merged using FLASH v1.2.11. V, D and J germline segments were assigned to the rearranged TCRbeta sequences by MiGEC v1.2.1b. Clonotype statistics and Shannon-Wiener diversity indices were calculated with VDJtools v1.0.0. Except for diversity analysis, only the 250 most abundant clonotypes of each sample were used in subsequent analyses to reduce sampling bias. TCRdb trimmed the raw reads at Q25, called clones with MiXCR and kept productive beta chains. Under each unique CDR3 protein, matching rows form one entry showing the most common genes and DNA. The V and J calls reflect TCRdb's pipeline rather than the authors' work. The sample table records fewer than 400,000 distinct CDR3 sequences; around three fifths of these occur just once. Clones ranked in the top ten supply about 9.4% of the sample.

This entry comes from a study of tumor-infiltrating lymphocytes in primary liver carcinoma (dated by TCRdb to about 2017). Regarding the research as a whole: Surgical resection was performed in China between 2015 and March 2016 on about 5 patients with histopathologically diagnosed primary liver carcinoma. Hepatocellular carcinoma (four) or combined HCC and intrahepatic cholangiocarcinoma (one) was present in the five patients, who were three men and two women aged 30 to 69 years. The tumors of the five patients were staged as T1-T3 N0M0, with maximum diameters ranging from 4.2 to 10 cm. Each sample produced roughly 3.65 to 7.5 million productive TCRbeta reads, and read depth showed no significant difference between tissue types. TCRbeta repertoire sequencing, expression microarrays and whole-exome sequencing were combined in the study across five regions of each liver tumor, with adjacent normal tissue and blood also included. TCRbeta repertoire sequencing covered about 35 specimens from 5 patients: 25 tumor regions, 5 adjacent noncancerous liver tissues and 5 peripheral blood samples. Repertoires from technical replicates were highly reproducible, with mean shared-clone rates roughly 0.87 and correlation coefficients above 0.95. Study-wide conclusions, independent of this receptor: Since the samples were bulk and unsorted, there was no way to compare CD4+ and CD8+ T cell repertoires. Pairs of tumor regions showed greater repertoire overlap (mean around 35%) than tumor-adjacent pairs (roughly 17%) or tumor-blood pairs (roughly 15%), which is consistent with antigen-driven expansion. The top 250 clones accounted for a significantly greater share of the repertoire in tumors than in blood (p = 0.039). Because sequencing covered only the TCR beta chain and unpaired alpha chains were not captured, true repertoire diversity is likely underestimated. Only 4 to 6 patients were included in the study, and the authors note that the findings should be validated in a larger study.

The germline V gene (reference sequence) sets CDR1 to MNHNY and CDR2 to SVGAGI. The CDR3 sequence holds 14 residues, the cysteine and phenylalanine included. This entry keeps only the CDR3 DNA: 42 bases, framed from base 1. RNA from unsorted whole blood was extracted with TRIzol reagent, and germline DNA was obtained with the DNeasy Blood & Tissue kit. At the time of sampling, the patients were treatment-naive and had chronic HBV infection. Before surgery, approximately 3.6 milliliters of peripheral blood were drawn into K2EDTA tubes. The sequenced sample was peripheral blood. The sequence derives from a man between 40 and 49 years old with primary liver carcinoma and hepatitis B virus infection. This sequence uses TRBV6-6 and TRBJ2-7; TRBD1 could be the D gene, as 6 bases match. The DNA sequence reads TGTGCCAACAGTCCCGGGACACTCCCCTACGAGCAGTACTTC. It translates to CANSPGTLPYEQYF.